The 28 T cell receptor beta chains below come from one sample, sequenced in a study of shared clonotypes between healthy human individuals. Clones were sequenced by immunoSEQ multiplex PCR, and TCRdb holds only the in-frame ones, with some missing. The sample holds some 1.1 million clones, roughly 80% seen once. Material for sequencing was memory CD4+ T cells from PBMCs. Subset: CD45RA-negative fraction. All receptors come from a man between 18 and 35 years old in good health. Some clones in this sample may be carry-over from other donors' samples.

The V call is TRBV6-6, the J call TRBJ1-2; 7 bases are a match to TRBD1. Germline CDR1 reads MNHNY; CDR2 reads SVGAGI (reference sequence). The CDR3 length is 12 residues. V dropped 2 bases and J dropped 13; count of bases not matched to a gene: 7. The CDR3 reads CASSYLQGPATF. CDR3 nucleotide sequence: TGTGCCAGCAGTTACCTACAGGGGCCGGCCACCTTC.

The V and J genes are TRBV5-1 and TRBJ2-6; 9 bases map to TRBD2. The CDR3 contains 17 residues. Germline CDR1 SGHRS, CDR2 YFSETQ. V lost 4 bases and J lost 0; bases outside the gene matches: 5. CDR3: CASSGGTSRSGANVLTF. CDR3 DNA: TGCGCCAGCAGCGGAGGGACTAGCCGCTCTGGGGCCAACGTCCTGACTTTC.

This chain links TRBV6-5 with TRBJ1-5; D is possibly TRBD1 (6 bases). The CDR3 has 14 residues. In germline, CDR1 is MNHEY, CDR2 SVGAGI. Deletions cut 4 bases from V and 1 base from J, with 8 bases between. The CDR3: CASSSGASNQPQHF. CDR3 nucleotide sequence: TGTGCCAGCAGTTCGGGGGCCAGCAATCAGCCCCAGCATTTT.

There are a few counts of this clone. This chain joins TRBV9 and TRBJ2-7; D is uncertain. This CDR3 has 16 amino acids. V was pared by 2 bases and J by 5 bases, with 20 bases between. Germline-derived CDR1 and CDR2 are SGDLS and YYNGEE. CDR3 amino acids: CASSVASGSESDEQYF. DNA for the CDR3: TGTGCCAGCAGCGTCGCCTCGGGTTCCGAGAGCGACGAGCAGTACTTC.

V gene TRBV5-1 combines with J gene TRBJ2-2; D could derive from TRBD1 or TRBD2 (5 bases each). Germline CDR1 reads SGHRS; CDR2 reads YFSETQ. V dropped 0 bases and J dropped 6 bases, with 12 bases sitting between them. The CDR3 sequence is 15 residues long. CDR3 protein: CASSLGFGDPGELFF. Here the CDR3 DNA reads TGCGCCAGCAGCTTGGGTTTTGGGGACCCCGGGGAGCTGTTTTTT.

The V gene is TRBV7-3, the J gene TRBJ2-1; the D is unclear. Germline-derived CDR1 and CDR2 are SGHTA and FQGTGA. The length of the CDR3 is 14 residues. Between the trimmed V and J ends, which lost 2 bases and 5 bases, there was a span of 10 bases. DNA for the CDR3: TGTGCCAGCAGCTTACTTTTTGGGGACAATGAGCAGTTCTTC. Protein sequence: CASSLLFGDNEQFF.

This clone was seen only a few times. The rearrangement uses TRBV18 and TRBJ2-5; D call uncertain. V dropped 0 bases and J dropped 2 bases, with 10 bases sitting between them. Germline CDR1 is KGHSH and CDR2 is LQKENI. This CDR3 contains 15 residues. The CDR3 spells CASSPPTSVQETQYF. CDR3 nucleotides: TGTGCCAGCTCACCACCTACCAGCGTTCAAGAGACCCAGTACTTC.

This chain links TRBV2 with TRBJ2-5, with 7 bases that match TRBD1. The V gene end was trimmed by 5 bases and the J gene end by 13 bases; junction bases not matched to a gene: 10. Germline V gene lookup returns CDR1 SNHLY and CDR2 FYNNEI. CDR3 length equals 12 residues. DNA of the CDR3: TGTGCCAGCAGTCAGAGACAGGGCTTTGGGTACTTC. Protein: CASSQRQGFGYF. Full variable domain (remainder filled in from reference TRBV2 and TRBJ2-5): EPEVTQTPSHQVTQMGQEVILRCVPISNHLYFYWYRQILGQKVEFLVSFYNNEISEKSEIFDDQFSVERPDGSNFTLKIRSTKLEDSAMYFCASSQRQGFGYFGPGTRLLVL.

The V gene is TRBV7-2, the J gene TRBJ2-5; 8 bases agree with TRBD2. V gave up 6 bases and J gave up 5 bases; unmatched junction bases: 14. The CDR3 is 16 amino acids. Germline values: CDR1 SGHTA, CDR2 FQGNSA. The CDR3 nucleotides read TGTGCCAGCAGATCAACCCCGGGACTAGTGTTGGAGACCCAGTACTTC. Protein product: CASRSTPGLVLETQYF.

The CDR3 here is CASNPGQGAYNSPLHF. CDR3 in DNA: TGTGCCAGCAACCCGGGACAGGGCGCTTATAATTCACCCCTCCACTTT. The chain couples TRBV28 to TRBJ1-6; 9 bases fit TRBD1. With V trimmed by 7 bases and J by 4 bases, 8 bases remained unmatched. Germline V gives CDR1 MDHEN, CDR2 SYDVKM. CDR3 length equals 16 residues. Looking up the rest from reference TRBV28 and TRBJ1-6 gives the full variable domain: DVKVTQSSRYLVKRTGEKVFLECVQDMDHENMFWYRQDPGLGLRLIYFSYDVKMKEKGDIPEGYSVSREKKERFSLILESASTNQTSMYLCASNPGQGAYNSPLHFGNGTRLTVT.

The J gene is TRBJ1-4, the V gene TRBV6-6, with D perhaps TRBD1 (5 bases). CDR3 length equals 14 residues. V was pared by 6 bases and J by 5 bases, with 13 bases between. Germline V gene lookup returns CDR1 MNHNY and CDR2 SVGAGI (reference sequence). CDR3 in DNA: TGTGCCAGCAGAGGGACGGAGGAGAATGAAAAACTGTTTTTT. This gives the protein CASRGTEENEKLFF.

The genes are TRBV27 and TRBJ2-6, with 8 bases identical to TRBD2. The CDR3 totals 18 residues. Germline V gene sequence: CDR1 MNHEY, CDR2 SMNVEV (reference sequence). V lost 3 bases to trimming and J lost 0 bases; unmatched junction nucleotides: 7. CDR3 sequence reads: CASSFIAGQNSGANVLTF. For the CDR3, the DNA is TGTGCCAGCAGTTTTATAGCGGGGCAGAACTCTGGGGCCAACGTCCTGACTTTC.

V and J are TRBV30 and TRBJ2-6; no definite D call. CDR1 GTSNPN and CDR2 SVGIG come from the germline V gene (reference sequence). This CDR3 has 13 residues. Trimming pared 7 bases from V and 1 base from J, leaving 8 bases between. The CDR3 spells CASKASGANVLTF. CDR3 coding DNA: TGTGCCTCCAAGGCATCTGGGGCCAACGTCCTGACTTTC.

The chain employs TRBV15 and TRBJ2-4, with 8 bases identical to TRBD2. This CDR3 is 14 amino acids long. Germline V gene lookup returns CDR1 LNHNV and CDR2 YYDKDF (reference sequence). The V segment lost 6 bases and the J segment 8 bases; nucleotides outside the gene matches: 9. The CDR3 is CATSPIGGADIQYF. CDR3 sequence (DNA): TGTGCCACCAGTCCCATCGGGGGGGCTGACATTCAGTACTTC.

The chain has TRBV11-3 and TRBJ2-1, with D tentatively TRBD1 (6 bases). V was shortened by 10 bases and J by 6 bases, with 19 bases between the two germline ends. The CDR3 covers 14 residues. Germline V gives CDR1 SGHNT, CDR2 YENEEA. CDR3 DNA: TGTGCCACCGCTGACTATACAGGGCCCAATGAGCAGTTCTTC. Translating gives CATADYTGPNEQFF.

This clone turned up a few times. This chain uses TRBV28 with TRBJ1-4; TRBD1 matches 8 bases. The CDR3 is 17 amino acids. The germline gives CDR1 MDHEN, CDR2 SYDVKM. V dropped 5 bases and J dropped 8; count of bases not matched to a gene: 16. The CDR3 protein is CASSVSGTGAEREKLFF. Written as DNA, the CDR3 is TGTGCCAGCAGTGTCTCCGGGACAGGCGCTGAAAGGGAAAAACTGTTTTTT.

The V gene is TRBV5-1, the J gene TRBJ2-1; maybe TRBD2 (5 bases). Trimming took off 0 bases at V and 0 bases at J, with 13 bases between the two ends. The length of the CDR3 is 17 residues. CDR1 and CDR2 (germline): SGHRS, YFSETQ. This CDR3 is CASSLEVSAYSYNEQFF. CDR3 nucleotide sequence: TGCGCCAGCAGCTTGGAGGTTAGCGCCTACTCCTACAATGAGCAGTTCTTC.

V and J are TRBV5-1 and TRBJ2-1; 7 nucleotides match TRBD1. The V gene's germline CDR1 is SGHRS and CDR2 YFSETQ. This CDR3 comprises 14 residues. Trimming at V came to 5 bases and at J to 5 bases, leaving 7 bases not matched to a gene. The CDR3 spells CASRTTGTDNEQFF. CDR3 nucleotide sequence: TGCGCCAGCAGGACGACAGGGACGGACAATGAGCAGTTCTTC. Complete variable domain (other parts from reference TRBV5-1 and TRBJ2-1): KAGVTQTPRYLIKTRGQQVTLSCSPISGHRSVSWYQQTPGQGLQFLFEYFSETQRNKGNFPGRFSGRQFSNSRSEMNVSTLELGDSALYLCASRTTGTDNEQFFGPGTRLTVL.

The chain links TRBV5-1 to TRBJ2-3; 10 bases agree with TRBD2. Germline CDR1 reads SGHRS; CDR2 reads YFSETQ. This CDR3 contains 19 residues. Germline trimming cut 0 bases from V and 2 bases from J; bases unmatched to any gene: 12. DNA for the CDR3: TGCGCCAGCAGCTTGGGTCAGACACTAGCGGGGACTGTCACAGATACGCAGTATTTT. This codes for CASSLGQTLAGTVTDTQYF.

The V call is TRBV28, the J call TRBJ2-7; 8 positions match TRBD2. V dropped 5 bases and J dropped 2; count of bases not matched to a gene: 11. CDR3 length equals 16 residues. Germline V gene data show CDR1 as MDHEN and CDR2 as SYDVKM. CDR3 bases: TGTGCCAGCAGTCCTGGGGGGAGCGGGAGTCCCTACGAGCAGTACTTC. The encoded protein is CASSPGGSGSPYEQYF.

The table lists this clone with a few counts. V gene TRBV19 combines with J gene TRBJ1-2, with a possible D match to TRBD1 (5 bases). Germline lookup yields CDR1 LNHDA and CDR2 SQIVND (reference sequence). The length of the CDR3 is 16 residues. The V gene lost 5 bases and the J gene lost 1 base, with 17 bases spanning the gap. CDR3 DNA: TGTGCCAGTAGTCTAAGGGACGCGTCGTATAACTATGGCTACACCTTC. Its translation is CASSLRDASYNYGYTF.

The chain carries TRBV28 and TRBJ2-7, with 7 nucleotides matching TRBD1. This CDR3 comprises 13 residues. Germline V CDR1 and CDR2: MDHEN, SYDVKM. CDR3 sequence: CASSGDRGGVKFV. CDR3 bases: TGTGCCAGCAGTGGGGACAGAGGTGGGGTTAAGTTTGTC.

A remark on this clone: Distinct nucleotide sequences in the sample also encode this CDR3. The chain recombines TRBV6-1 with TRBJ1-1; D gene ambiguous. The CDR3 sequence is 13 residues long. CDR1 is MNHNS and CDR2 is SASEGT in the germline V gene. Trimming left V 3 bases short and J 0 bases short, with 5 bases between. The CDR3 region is CASSDQMNTEAFF. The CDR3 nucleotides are TGTGCCAGCAGTGACCAGATGAACACTGAAGCTTTCTTT.

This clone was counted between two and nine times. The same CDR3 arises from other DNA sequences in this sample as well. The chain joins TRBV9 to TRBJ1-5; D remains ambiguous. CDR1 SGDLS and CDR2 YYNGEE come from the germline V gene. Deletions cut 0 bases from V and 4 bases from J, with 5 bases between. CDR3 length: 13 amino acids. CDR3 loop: CASSVGQNQPQHF. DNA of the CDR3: TGTGCCAGCAGCGTAGGGCAAAATCAGCCCCAGCATTTT.

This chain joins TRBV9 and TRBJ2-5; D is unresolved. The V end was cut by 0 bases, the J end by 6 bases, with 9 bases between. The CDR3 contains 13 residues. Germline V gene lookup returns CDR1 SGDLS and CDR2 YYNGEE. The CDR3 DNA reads TGTGCCAGCAGCGTAGACTCCCTCAAGACCCAGTACTTC. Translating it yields CASSVDSLKTQYF.

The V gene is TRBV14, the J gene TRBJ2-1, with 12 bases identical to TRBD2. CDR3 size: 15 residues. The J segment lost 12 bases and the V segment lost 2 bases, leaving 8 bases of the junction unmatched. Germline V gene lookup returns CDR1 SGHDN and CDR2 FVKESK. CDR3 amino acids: CASSQRLAGEGGQFF. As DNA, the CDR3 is TGTGCCAGCAGCCAAAGACTAGCGGGAGAGGGAGGGCAGTTCTTC.

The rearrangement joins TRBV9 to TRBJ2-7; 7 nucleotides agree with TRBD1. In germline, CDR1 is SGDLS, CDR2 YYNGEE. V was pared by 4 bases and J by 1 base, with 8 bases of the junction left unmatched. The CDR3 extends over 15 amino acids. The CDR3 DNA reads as TGTGCCAGCAGCCCATCCTGGACAGGTTCCTACGAGCAGTACTTC. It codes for CASSPSWTGSYEQYF.

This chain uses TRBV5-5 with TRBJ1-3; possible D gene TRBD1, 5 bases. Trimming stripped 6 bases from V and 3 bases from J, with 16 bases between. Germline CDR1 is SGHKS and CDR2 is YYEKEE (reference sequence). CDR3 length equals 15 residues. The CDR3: CASTRGDFIGNTIYF. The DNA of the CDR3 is TGTGCCAGCACTCGGGGGGATTTCATTGGAAACACCATATATTTT.